This T cell receptor (beta chain) comes out of a study of T and B cells in COVID-19 patients. In the study overall: Peripheral blood came from COVID-19 patients with active infection or after recovery. Most recovered patients had mild to moderate COVID-19 treated as outpatients. Study findings and constraints: CD4+, regulatory T cell, CD8+ and sorted SARS-CoV-2-responsive or tetramer+ T cells were not yet sequenced.

BIOMED2 TRB-A/B primer pools were used in multiplex TRB PCR. TCRdb fed the multiplex PCR reads into MiXCR, producing one record per CDR3 protein. The data contain about a thousand distinct CDR3 sequences, less than 25% of them seen just once; the ten biggest clones take up 55% to 80%. Blood genomic DNA input for TRB amplification was about 250-550 ng. The CDR3 loop spans 14 amino acids. The V segment lost 4 bases and the J segment 6 bases; nucleotides outside the gene matches: 10. Germline lookup yields CDR1 SGHNT and CDR2 YYREEE (reference sequence). This clonotype is classed as medium-sized. Its antigen is as yet unknown.

The rearrangement joins TRBV5-4 to TRBJ2-7; 7 nucleotides line up with TRBD2. The sequencing input was blood. This clonotype was obtained from a human donor with active COVID-19. The donor label of this sample is uncertain. The CDR3 sequence is CASSGAGGRGEQYF. The CDR3 DNA follows: TGTGCCAGCAGCGGTGCGGGCGGGAGAGGCGAGCAGTACTTC. Full variable domain (rest looked up from reference TRBV5-4 and TRBJ2-7): ETGVTQSPTHLIKTRGQQVTLRCSSQSGHNTVSWYQQALGQGPQFIFQYYREEENGRGNFPPRFSGLQFPNYSSELNVNALELDDSALYLCASSGAGGRGEQYFGPGTRLTVT.